This entry is about one TCR beta chain. This clonotype has more than one count but fewer than ten. Its binding antigen is unknown. Base qualities are missing; no much larger clone stands one base away. RNA was extracted using the RNeasy kit, and roughly 0.45 to 1 ug of the RNA was reverse transcribed with random hexamers. The immunoSEQ multiplex PCR assay, which covers 54 Vbeta and 13 Jbeta segments, was used to amplify TCR beta CDR3 regions. PCR amplification bias was corrected using a synthetic template baseline for primer optimization and computational correction. The paper's processing steps were these. Reads were annotated to V, D and J genes according to IMGT and were analyzed with immunoSEQ Analyzer, with only productive sequences retained. Clonality was computed as one minus Shannon entropy normalized by log2 of the number of productive unique sequences. For each patient and control, public and private clones were evaluated among the 100 most prevalent clones. A clone was defined as Susac-specific if it was absent from the healthy and MS cohorts, from about a thousand published viral clones and from other ImmuneACCESS disease sequences. TCRdb's own reprocessing of the public reads used fastp at Q25 and MiXCR and kept productive beta chains. Rows with one shared CDR3 protein collapse into an entry with the most common genes and DNA. The V and J calls here are based on TCRdb, not the publication. Recorded for this sample are about 400,000 distinct CDR3 sequences; 75% to 90% of them occurred a single time. The leading ten clones occupy about 0.12% of the sample.

Peripheral blood CD8+ and CD4+ T cells from healthy donors, Susac syndrome patients and multiple sclerosis patients were profiled by high-throughput TCR beta sequencing. The multiple sclerosis controls were treatment-naive patients whose relapsing-remitting disease, either stable or active, fulfilled the revised McDonald criteria. Bulk CD8+ and CD4+ T cells were purified by magnetic negative isolation, while CD8+ TEMRA cells were enriched using FACS. Blood was collected in EDTA tubes and processed within 24 hours, with PBMCs isolated through density gradient centrifugation. PBMCs intended for TCR sequencing were frozen in liquid nitrogen and were later thawed in a 37 degrees C water bath. The sorted or isolated CD4+, CD8+ and CD8+ TEMRA cells had a purity of 90% or higher. This sample stems from a study of CD8 T cells in Susac syndrome (dated by TCRdb to about 2019). At the level of the whole study: The study used repertoire sequencing to test whether antigen drove CD8+ T cell activation and differentiation in Susac syndrome. Clonality of the CD8+ T cell repertoire was compared between eleven to twelve healthy donors, roughly 14 Susac syndrome patients and around 16 multiple sclerosis patients.

Results and caveats for the whole study, not just this receptor: The study acknowledged that relatively few individuals were included in the TCR sequencing and HLA analysis.

The germline V gene sets CDR1 to SQVTM and CDR2 to ANQGSEA. The CDR3 covers 13 residues, taking in both the cysteine and the phenylalanine. The DNA shown is the 39-base CDR3, in frame from base 1. V loses 6 bases of germline sequence and J loses 3 bases, and the interval between the two ends is 15 bases. The chain was built from TRBV29-1 and TRBJ2-7, and TRBD1 may be the D gene, going by 6 matching bases. This clonotype was sampled from a human donor with multiple sclerosis. The specimen sequenced was CD8+ T cells from PBMCs. The CDR3 protein is CSVLADRSYEQYF. The bases read TGCAGCGTGCTTGCTGACAGGAGCTACGAGCAGTACTTC.